This T cell receptor (beta chain) was identified in a study of T cells in localized non-small cell lung cancer. Study results and limitations: Patients showing higher blood T cell density tended to see longer overall survival.

Details on this clone: Its matching antigen is unknown.

The table came from immunoSEQ multiplex PCR; TCRdb's copy has only in-frame clones and leaves some out. The sample holds roughly 40,000 clones, 83% seen once. Material: PBMCs, obtained before any cancer treatment. This clonotype was sampled from a man between 35 and 75 years old with stage II lung adenocarcinoma.

The CDR3 spells CASSQDSFSPYNEQFF. CDR3 nucleotides: TGTGCCAGCAGCCAAGATTCGTTCTCCCCCTACAATGAGCAGTTCTTC. This sequence joins TRBV4-2 and TRBJ2-1; D is unclear. V gave up 0 bases and J gave up 2 bases, with 11 bases separating them. The CDR3 runs to 16 residues. CDR1 LGHNA and CDR2 YNFKEQ come from the germline V gene.